This T cell receptor beta chain was captured in a study of graft-versus-host responses after intestinal transplantation (dated by TCRdb to 2020 to 2022). With respect to the entire study: Multivisceral, liver-intestinal, or isolated intestinal transplants were received by the recipients. Anti-thymocyte globulin induction was given to all recipients, followed by maintenance tacrolimus and steroids for 3 to 4 years. After intestinal transplantation, graft-versus-host and host-versus-graft alloreactive T cell clones were followed in the graft, circulation and bone marrow using bulk TCR-beta CDR3 sequencing. Alloreactive clones were identified by sequencing pre-transplant mixed lymphocyte reaction products and comparing these products with unstimulated pre-transplant donor and recipient T cells. The cohort enrolled under 25 intestinal transplant recipients including one retransplant, and a few patients lacking pretransplant specimens were excluded. A peak of at least 4% donor T cells among recipient peripheral blood mononuclear cells was the definition used for donor T cell macrochimerism. Samples from a few later patients were sequenced in-house on an Illumina MiSeq with MiXCR processing rather than by the commercial service.

The library was produced with the immunoSEQ multiplex PCR assay. In most patients, genomic DNA was isolated using the Qiagen DNeasy Blood and Tissue Kit and sent frozen to Adaptive Biotechnologies for TCR sequencing. For most patients, high-throughput TCR-beta CDR3 sequencing of genomic DNA was performed by Adaptive Biotechnologies. The authors processed their data as follows. Adaptive's ImmunoSEQ software supplied the TCR sequencing data for 15 to 20 patients, while MiXCR and VDJtools were used to process three other patients. To correct CD4 versus CD8 sorting errors, any sequence found in both subsets at a frequency ratio below 5:1 was removed. CDR3 nucleotide sequences shared between donor and recipient were removed because the origin of such sequences could not be assigned. To be classed as alloreactive, a clone needed at least 2-fold expansion over unstimulated cells and a minimum CFSE-low frequency of 0.002% (template counts) or 0.001% (read counts). Mappable clones were those detected in sequenced pre-transplant spleen, lymph node, or MLR CFSE-low populations of the donor or recipient. The cumulative frequency of alloreactive clones was calculated as a percentage of all sequences, weighted by copy number. TCRdb obtained this table from immuneACCESS and retained in-frame rearrangements with V and J assigned. These tables miss some clones; where compared with another copy, unresolved V genes account for less than half of the shortfall, and the remainder is unexplained. V and J calls and clone size are those listed in that table; D and trimming were worked out from the DNA. The sample data list approximately 82,000 clones, and 85% to 95% of these were observed just once. The top ten clones comprise 1.1% of the sample.

The sample's time point label is to be understood as: cells obtained before transplantation from donor or recipient. CD3+CD4+ and CD3+CD8+ populations were FACS-sorted from unstimulated pre-transplant donor and recipient cells taken from spleen or lymph nodes. The germline V gene gives CDR1 as MNHEY and CDR2 as SVGAGI. From the cysteine up to the phenylalanine, the CDR3 has a length of 14 residues. Only the CDR3 part of the read is kept: 42 bases, read in frame from the first base. V drops 2 bases and J drops 9 bases, leaving 14 bases in between. Study-wide findings and limitations: Early after transplant, peak levels of circulating GvH clones were found to be associated with declines in HvG clones. High GvH to HvG T cell clonal ratios were observed in the allografts of patients with donor T cell macrochimerism. Conclusions were limited by the relatively low number and heterogeneity of intestinal transplant patients. GvH clones were detected in recipient bone marrow, and some of these GvH clones were observed earlier in ileal mucosa or blood, consistent with an intestinal mucosal origin.

Notes on this clone: Its antigen is currently not known. Per-base qualities were not stored, and no clone one base away is much larger.

The sample here was unstimulated CD8+ T cells sorted from spleen or lymph node cells, taken before transplant. The sequence was collected from a human donor who was the organ donor for an intestinal transplant. The rearrangement combines TRBV6-5 with TRBJ2-1, and perhaps TRBD2 as D gene, on 7 matching bases. The CDR3 has the sequence CASSYDGAGAEQFF. At the DNA level, the sequence is TGTGCCAGCAGTTACGACGGGGCGGGGGCTGAGCAGTTCTTC.